The subject of this entry is one T cell receptor beta chain. Here immunoSEQ multiplex PCR was the method, and the copy in TCRdb shows in-frame clones only, minus some. The sample records under 300,000 clones, approximately 86% being singletons. The entry originates in a study of blood T cell repertoires in COVID-19. Study as a whole: Nucleic acid was either cDNA or gDNA, and it came from T cells, B-cell-depleted T cells, or PBMCs.

The CDR3 loop spans 15 amino acids. The V gene end was trimmed by 0 bases and the J gene end by 9 bases; junction bases not matched to a gene: 3. Germline values: CDR1 SGHRS, CDR2 YFSETQ. The chain couples TRBV5-1 to TRBJ1-6; 10 bases map to TRBD1. The source material was peripheral blood. The receptor's source is a woman aged 70-85 years with active or convalescent COVID-19. CDR3 sequence reads: CASSLGQGAVSPLHF. The CDR3 DNA reads TGCGCCAGCAGCTTGGGACAGGGGGCAGTTTCACCCCTCCACTTT.